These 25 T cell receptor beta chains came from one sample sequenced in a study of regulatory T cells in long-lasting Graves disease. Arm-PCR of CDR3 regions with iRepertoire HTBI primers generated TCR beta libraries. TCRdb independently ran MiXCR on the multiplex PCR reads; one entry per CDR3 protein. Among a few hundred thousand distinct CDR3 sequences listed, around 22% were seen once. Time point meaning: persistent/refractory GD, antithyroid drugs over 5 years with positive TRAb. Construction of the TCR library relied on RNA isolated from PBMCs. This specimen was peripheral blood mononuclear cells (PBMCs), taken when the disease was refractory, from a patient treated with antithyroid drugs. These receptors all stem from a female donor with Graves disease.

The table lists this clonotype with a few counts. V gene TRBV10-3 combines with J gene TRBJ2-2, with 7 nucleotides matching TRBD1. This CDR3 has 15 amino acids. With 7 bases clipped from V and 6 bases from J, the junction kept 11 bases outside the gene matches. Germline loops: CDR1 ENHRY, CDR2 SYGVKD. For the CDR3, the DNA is TGTGCCATCAACCGGGACAGCTTATCAGCCGGGGAGCTGTTTTTT. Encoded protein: CAINRDSLSAGELFF.

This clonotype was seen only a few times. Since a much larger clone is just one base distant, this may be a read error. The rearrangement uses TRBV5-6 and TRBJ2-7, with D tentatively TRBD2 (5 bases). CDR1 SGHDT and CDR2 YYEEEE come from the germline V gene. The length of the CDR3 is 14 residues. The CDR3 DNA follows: TGTGTCAGCAGCTTGGCCGGGATCCCCTACGAGCAGTACTTC. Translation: CVSSLAGIPYEQYF.

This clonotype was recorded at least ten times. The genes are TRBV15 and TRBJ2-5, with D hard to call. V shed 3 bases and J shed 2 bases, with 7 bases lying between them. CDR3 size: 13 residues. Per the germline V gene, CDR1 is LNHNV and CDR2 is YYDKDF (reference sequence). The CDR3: CATSRFRQETQYF. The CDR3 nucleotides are TGTGCCACCAGCAGGTTTAGGCAAGAGACCCAGTACTTC. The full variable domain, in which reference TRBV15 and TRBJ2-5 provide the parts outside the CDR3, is DAMVIQNPRYQVTQFGKPVTLSCSQTLNHNVMYWYQQKSSQAPKLLFHYYDKDFNNEADTPDNFQSRRPNTSFCFLDIRSPGLGDTAMYLCATSRFRQETQYFGPGTRLLVL.

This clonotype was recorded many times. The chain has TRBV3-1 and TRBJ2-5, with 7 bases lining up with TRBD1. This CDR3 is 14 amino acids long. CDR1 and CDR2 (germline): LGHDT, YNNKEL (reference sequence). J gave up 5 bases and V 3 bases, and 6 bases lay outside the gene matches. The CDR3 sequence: CASSHYVQGETQYF. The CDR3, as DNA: TGTGCCAGCAGCCACTACGTACAGGGGGAGACCCAGTACTTC.

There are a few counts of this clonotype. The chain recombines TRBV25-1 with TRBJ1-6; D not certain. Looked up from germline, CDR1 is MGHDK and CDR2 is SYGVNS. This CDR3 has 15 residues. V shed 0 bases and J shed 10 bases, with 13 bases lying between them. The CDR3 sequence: CASSEYSWYESPLHF. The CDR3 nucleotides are TGTGCCAGCAGTGAATATTCATGGTACGAATCACCCCTCCACTTT.

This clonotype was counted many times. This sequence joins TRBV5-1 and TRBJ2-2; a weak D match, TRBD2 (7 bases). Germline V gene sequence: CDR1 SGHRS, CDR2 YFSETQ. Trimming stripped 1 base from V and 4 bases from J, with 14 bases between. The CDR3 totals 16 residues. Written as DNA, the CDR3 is TGCGCCAGCAGCTTGAGCCAGGGGAGGGGCACCGGGGAGCTGTTTTTT. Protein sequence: CASSLSQGRGTGELFF.

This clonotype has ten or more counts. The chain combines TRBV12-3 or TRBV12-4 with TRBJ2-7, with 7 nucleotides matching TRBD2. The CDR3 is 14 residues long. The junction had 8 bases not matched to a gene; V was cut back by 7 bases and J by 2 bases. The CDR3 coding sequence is TGTGCCAGCAACCGAGCGGGAATAGCCTACGAGCAGTACTTC. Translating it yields CASNRAGIAYEQYF.

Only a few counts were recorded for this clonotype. As DNA, the CDR3 is TGCGCCAGCAGCCCGGACGAGGGGACCAATAACTATGGCTACACCTTC. Its translation is CASSPDEGTNNYGYTF. The chain couples TRBV4-1 to TRBJ1-2, with D tentatively TRBD1 (5 bases). V was clipped by 4 bases and J by 1 base, with 16 bases between them. Per the germline V gene, CDR1 is MGHRA and CDR2 is YSYEKL. The CDR3 consists of 16 residues.

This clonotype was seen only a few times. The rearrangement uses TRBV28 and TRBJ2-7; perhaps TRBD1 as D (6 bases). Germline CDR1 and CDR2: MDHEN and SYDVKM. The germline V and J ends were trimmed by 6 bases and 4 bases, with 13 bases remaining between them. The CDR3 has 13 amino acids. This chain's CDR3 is CASSRGTWYEQYF. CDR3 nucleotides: TGTGCCAGCAGCAGAGGGACATGGTACGAGCAGTACTTC.

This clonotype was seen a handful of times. CDR3 loop: CASSLPGQGTLDGYTF. The CDR3 DNA reads TGTGCCAGCAGCTTACCGGGACAGGGTACATTGGATGGCTACACCTTC. The chain recombines TRBV7-9 with TRBJ1-2, with 9 positions matching TRBD1. The V gene end was trimmed by 2 bases and the J gene end by 6 bases; junction bases not matched to a gene: 10. The CDR3 runs 16 residues. Germline V CDR1 and CDR2: SEHNR, FQNEAQ (reference sequence).

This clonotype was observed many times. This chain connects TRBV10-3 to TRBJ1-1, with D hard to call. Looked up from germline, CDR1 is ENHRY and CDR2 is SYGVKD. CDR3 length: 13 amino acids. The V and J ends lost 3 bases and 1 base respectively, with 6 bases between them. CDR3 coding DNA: TGTGCCATCAGTGAAGAGGGGAACACTGAAGCTTTCTTT. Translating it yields CAISEEGNTEAFF.

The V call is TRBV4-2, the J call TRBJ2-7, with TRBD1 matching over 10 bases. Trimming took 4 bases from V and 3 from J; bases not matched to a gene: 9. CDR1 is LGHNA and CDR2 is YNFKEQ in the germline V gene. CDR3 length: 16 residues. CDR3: CASSPRTGGNFYEQYF. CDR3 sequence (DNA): TGTGCCAGCAGCCCGAGGACAGGGGGGAATTTCTACGAGCAGTACTTC.

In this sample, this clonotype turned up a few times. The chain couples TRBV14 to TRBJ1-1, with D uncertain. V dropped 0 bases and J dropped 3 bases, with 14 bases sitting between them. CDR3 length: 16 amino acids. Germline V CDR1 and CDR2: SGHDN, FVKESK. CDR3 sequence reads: CASSQEGARTDTEAFF. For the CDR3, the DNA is TGTGCCAGCAGCCAAGAGGGAGCCAGGACGGACACTGAAGCTTTCTTT.

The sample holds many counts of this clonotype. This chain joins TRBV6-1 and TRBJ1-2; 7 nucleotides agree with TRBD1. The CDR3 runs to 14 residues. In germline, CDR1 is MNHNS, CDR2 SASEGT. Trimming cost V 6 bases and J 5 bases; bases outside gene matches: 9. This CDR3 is CASRPGTEVYGYTF. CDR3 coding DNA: TGTGCCAGCAGACCCGGGACAGAAGTATATGGCTACACCTTC.

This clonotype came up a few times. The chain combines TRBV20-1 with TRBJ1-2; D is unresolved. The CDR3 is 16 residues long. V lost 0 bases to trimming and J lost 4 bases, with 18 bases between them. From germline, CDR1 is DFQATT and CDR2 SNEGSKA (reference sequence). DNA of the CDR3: TGCAGTGCTAGAGATTCGAGAGGCCCCTCATCCTATGGCTACACCTTC. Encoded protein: CSARDSRGPSSYGYTF.

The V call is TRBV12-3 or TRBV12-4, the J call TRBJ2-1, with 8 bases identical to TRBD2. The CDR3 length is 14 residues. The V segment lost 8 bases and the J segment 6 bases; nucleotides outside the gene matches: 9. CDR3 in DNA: TGTGCCAGCTCACTAGCGGCCAGCTTCAATGAGCAGTTCTTC. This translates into CASSLAASFNEQFF.

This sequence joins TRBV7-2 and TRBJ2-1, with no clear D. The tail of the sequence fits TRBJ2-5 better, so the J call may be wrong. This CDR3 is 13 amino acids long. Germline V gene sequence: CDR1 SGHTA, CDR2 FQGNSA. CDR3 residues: CASSLGRYETQYF. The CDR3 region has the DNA TGTGCCAGCAGCTTAGGTCGCTACGAGACCCAGTACTTC.

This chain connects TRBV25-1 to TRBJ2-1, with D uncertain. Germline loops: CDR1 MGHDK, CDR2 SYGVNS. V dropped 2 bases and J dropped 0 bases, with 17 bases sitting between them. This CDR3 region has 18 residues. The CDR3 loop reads CASSEIDARSSSYNEQFF. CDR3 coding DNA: TGTGCCAGCAGTGAAATTGATGCGCGATCAAGCTCCTACAATGAGCAGTTCTTC.

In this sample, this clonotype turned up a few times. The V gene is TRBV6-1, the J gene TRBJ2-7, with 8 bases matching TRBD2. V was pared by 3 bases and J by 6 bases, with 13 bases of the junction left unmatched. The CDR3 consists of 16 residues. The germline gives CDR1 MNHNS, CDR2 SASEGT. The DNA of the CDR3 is TGTGCCAGCAGTGAGGAAAGCGGGAGCCTCAAGCTCGAGCAGTACTTC. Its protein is CASSEESGSLKLEQYF.

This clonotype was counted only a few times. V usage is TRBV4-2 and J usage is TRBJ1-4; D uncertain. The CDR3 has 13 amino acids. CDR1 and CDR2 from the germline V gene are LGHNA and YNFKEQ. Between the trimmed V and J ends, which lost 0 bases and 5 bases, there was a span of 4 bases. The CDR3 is CASSQDRNEKLFF. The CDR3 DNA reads TGTGCCAGCAGCCAAGATAGGAATGAAAAACTGTTTTTT.

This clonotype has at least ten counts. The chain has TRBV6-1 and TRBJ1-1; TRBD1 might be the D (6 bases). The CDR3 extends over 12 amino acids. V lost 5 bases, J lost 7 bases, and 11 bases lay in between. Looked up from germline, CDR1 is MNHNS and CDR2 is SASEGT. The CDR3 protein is CASSRTTGEAFF. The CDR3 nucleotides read TGTGCCAGCAGTCGGACGACAGGTGAAGCTTTCTTT.

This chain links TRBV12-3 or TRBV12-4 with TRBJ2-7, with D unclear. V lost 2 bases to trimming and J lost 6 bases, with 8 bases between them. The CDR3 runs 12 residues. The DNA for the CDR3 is TGTGCCAGCAGTTTAATTATTCGCGAGCAGTACTTC. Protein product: CASSLIIREQYF.

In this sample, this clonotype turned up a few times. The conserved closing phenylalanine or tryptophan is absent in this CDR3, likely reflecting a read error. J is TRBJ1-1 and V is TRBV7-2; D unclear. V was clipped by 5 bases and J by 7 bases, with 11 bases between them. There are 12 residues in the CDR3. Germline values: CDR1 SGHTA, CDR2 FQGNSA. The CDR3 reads CASSPRLFEAFL. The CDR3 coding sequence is TGTGCCAGCAGCCCCCGCCTCTTTGAAGCTTTCCTT.

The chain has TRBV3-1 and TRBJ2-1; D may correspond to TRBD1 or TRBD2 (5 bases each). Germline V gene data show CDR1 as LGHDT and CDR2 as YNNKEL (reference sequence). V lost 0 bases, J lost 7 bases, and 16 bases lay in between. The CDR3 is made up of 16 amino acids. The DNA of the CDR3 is TGTGCCAGCAGCCAAGACGTCGTAAGAGGGGTAAATGAGCAGTTCTTC. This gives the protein CASSQDVVRGVNEQFF.

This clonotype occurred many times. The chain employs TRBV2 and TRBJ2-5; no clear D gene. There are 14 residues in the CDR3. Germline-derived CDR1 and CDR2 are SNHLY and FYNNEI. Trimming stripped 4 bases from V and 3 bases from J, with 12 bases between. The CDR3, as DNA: TGTGCCAGCAGTGGACGGCGAAAAGAAGAGACCCAGTACTTC. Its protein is CASSGRRKEETQYF.